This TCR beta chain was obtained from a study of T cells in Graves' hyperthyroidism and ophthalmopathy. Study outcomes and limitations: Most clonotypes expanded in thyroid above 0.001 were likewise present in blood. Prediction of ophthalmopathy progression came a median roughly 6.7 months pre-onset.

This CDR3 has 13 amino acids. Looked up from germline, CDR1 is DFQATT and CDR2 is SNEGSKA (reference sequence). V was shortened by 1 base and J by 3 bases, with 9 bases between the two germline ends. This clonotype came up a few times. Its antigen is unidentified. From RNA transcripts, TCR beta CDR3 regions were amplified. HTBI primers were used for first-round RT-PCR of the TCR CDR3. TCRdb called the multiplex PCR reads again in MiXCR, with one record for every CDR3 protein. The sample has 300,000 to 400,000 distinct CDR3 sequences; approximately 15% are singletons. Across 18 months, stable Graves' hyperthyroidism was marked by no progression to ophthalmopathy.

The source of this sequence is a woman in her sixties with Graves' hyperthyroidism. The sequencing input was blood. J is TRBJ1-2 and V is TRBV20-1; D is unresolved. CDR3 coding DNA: TGCAGTGCTAGAGCGCACTCACACTATGGCTACACCTTC. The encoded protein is CSARAHSHYGYTF.